Sequencing of this TCR beta chain was carried out in a study of blood T cell repertoires in COVID-19. Study-wide background: The study drew acute and convalescent COVID-19 samples from the United States, Italy and Spain. T cells, B-cell-depleted T cells, or PBMCs supplied cDNA or gDNA.

Original handling: Reference gene primer amplification yielded estimated nucleated cell counts. The protocol was immunoSEQ multiplex PCR, while the TCRdb copy is restricted to in-frame clones and leaves out a portion. V, J and clone size derive from that table, while D and trimming were established from the DNA sequence. This table has 200,000 to 300,000 clones, approximately 89% appearing once. The participants were between about 18 and 95 years old and came from 24 US areas. The CDR3 is 14 amino acids. Germline lookup yields CDR1 SGDLS and CDR2 YYNGEE. V was clipped by 4 bases and J by 6 bases; unmatched bases: 5.

The sequence came from a woman in her thirties with acute COVID-19. The J gene is TRBJ1-3, the V gene TRBV9; 9 bases align to TRBD1. Sequencing was carried out using PBMCs or T cells enriched from blood (not recorded which). CDR3 sequence: CASSPWTGENTIYF. The CDR3 bases are TGTGCCAGCAGCCCCTGGACAGGGGAAAACACCATATATTTT.